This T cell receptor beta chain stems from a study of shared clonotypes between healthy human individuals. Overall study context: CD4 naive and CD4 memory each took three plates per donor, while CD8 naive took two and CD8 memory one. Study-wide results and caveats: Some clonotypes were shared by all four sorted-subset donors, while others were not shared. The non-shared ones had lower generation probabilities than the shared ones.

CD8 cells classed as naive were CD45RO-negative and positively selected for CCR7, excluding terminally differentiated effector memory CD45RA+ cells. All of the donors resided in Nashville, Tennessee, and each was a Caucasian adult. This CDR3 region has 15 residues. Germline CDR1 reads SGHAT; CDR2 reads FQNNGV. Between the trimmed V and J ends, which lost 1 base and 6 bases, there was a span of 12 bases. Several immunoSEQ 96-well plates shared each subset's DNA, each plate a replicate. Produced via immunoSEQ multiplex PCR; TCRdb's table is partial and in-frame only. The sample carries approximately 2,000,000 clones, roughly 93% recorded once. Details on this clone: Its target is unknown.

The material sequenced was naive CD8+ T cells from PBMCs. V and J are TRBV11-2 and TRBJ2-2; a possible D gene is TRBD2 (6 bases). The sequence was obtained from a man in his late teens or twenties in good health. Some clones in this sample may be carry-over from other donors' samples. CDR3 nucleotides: TGTGCCAGCAGCTTAGTAGGGAGGCCTCCCGGGGAGCTGTTTTTT. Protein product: CASSLVGRPPGELFF.